This TCR beta chain came from a study of cytomegalovirus exposure and HLA in healthy donors. Across the study: The approximately 120 validation repertoires and the roughly 680 first-cohort repertoires shared a platform, a later analysis reported. Study outcomes and limitations: Most sequenced TCRs were rare (though some public TCRs occurred in many donors). According to the study, around 180 TCR beta chains were cytomegalovirus-associated. The authors confirmed in vitro that three CMV-associated chains were specific for CMV antigens.

A word on this clone: Antigen: not known.

CDR1 and CDR2 (germline): MDHEN, SYDVKM. The CDR3 totals 15 residues. The V and J ends lost 6 bases and 3 bases respectively, with 14 bases between them. Profiling relied on immunoSEQ multiplex PCR, and the TCRdb table lists in-frame clones only, not all of them. The sample records more than 300,000 clones, 86% being singletons. The sample consisted of PBMCs. This TCR derives from a woman between 18 and 30 years old in good health and CMV-seronegative. J is TRBJ2-2 and V is TRBV28, with a tentative D call TRBD2 (5 bases). This chain's CDR3 is CASRTWAGDTGELFF. CDR3 bases: TGTGCCAGCAGAACGTGGGCGGGCGACACCGGGGAGCTGTTTTTT.